This T cell receptor (beta chain) was observed in a study of blood T cell repertoires in COVID-19. Across the whole study: Researchers got acute and convalescent COVID-19 samples from the United States, Italy and Spain. T cells, B-cell-depleted T cells, or PBMCs provided the cDNA or gDNA that served as material.

The CDR3 consists of 13 residues. Germline CDR1 and CDR2: SGHDT and YYEEEE. Per the authors' pipeline: Using reference gene primer amplification, nucleated cell counts were estimated. Generated by immunoSEQ multiplex PCR, the TCRdb table keeps only in-frame clones and is missing some. For V, J and clone size, that table is used; D and trimming come from the DNA. The table records roughly 31,000 clones, about nine tenths of them present only once. A remark on this clone: One junction end disagrees with the germline gene, perhaps due to a read error.

The TCR was taken from a human donor with active COVID-19. The donor label of this sample is uncertain. This chain links TRBV5-6 with TRBJ2-7, with 8 bases that match TRBD1. Sequencing used peripheral blood. As DNA, the CDR3 is TGTGCCAGCAGCTTGGCGGGTGGACAGGGTGGCTCCTTC. Protein product: CASSLAGGQGGSF.